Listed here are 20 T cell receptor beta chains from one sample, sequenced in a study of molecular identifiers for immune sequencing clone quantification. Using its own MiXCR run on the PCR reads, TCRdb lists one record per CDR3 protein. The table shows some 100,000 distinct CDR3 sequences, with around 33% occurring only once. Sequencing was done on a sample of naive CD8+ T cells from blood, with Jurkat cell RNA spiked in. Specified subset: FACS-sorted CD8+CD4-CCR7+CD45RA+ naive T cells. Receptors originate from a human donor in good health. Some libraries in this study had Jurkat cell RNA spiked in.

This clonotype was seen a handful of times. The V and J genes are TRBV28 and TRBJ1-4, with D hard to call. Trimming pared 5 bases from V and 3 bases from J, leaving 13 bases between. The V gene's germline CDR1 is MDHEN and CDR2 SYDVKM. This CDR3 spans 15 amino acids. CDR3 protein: CASSPPENSNEKLFF. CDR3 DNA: TGTGCCAGCAGTCCCCCGGAGAATTCTAATGAAAAACTGTTTTTT.

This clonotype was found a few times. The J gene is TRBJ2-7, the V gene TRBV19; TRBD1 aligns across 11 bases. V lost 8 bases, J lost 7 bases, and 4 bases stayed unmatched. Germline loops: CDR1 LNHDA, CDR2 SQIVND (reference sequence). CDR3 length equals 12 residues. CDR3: CASGQGAQEQYF. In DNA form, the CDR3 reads TGTGCCAGTGGACAGGGGGCGCAGGAGCAGTACTTC.

The CDR3 nucleotides read TGTGCCAGCAGCTTACTAACCCTAGCGGGCTTCACAGATACGCAGTATTTT. Amino acid sequence: CASSLLTLAGFTDTQYF. This sequence joins TRBV7-2 and TRBJ2-3, with 8 bases identical to TRBD2. The germline gives CDR1 SGHTA, CDR2 FQGNSA. J was trimmed by 2 bases and V by 2 bases; bases with no gene match: 9. This CDR3 is 17 amino acids long. Variable domain in full (rest from reference TRBV7-2 and TRBJ2-3): GAGVSQSPSNKVTEKGKDVELRCDPISGHTALYWYRQSLGQGLEFLIYFQGNSAPDKSGLPSDRFSAERTGGSVSTLTIQRTQQEDSAVYLCASSLLTLAGFTDTQYFGPGTRLTVL.

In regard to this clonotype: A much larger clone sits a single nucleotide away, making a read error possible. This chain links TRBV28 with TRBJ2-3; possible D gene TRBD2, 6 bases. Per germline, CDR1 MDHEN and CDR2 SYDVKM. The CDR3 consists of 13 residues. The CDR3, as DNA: TGTGCCAGCAGCTCCACTAGCACAGATACGCTGTATTTT. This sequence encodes CASSSTSTDTLYF.

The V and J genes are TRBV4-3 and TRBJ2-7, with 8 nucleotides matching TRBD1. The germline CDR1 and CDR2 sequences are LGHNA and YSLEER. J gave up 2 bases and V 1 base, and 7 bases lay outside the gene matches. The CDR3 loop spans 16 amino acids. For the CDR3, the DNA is TGCGCCAGCAGCCAAGGGCCAGGGGGCGCGCCCTACGAGCAGTACTTC. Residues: CASSQGPGGAPYEQYF.

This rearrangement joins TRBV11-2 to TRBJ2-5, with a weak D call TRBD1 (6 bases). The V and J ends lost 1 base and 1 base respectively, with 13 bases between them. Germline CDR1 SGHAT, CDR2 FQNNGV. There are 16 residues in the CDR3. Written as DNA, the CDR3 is TGTGCCAGCAGCTTAGGGCAGGGGCGCCTCCAAGAGACCCAGTACTTC. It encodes CASSLGQGRLQETQYF.

CDR3 residues: CASRPDGYEQYF. CDR3 nucleotide sequence: TGTGCCAGCAGACCAGACGGCTACGAGCAGTACTTC. V usage is TRBV6-2 or TRBV6-3 and J usage is TRBJ2-7; D is uncertain. Trimming removed 6 bases from V and 3 bases from J, with 9 bases in between. This CDR3 has 12 residues. Germline lookup yields CDR1 MNHEY and CDR2 SVGEGT.

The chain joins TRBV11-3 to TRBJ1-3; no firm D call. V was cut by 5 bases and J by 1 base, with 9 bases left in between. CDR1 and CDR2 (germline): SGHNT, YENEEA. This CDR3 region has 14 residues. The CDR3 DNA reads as TGTGCCAGCAGCCATCGAGATTCTGGAAACACCATATATTTT. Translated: CASSHRDSGNTIYF.

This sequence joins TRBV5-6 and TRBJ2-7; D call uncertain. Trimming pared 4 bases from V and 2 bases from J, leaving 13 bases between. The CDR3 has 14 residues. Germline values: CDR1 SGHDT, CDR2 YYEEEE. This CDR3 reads CASSAPEPTYEQYF. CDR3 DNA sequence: TGTGCCAGCAGCGCGCCGGAACCTACCTACGAGCAGTACTTC.

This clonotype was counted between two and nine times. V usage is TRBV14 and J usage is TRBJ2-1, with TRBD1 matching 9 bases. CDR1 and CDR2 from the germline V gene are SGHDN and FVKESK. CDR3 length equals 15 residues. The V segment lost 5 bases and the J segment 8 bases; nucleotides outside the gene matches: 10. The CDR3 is CASSTRTGVAYEQFF. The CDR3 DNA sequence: TGTGCCAGCAGCACTCGGACAGGGGTAGCTTATGAGCAGTTCTTC. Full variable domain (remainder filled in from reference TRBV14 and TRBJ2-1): EAGVTQFPSHSVIEKGQTVTLRCDPISGHDNLYWYRRVMGKEIKFLLHFVKESKQDESGMPNNRFLAERTGGTYSTLKVQPAELEDSGVYFCASSTRTGVAYEQFFGPGTRLTVL.

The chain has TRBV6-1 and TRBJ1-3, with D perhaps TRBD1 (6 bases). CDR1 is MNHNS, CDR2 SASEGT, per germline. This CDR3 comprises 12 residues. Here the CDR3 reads CANRDGGNTIYF. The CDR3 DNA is TGTGCTAACAGGGACGGCGGAAACACCATATATTTT.

Written as DNA, the CDR3 is TGTGCCAGCAGTTTATCACAGGTCCACGAGCAGTACTTC. Amino acid sequence: CASSLSQVHEQYF. V and J are TRBV27 and TRBJ2-7, with D possibly being TRBD1 (5 bases). CDR1 and CDR2 (germline): MNHEY, SMNVEV (reference sequence). Trimming stripped 0 bases from V and 5 bases from J, with 8 bases between. CDR3 size: 13 residues.

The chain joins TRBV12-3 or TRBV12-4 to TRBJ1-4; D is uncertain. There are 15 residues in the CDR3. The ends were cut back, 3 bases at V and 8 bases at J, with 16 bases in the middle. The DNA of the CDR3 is TGTGCCAGCAGTTTGTTTGTCGGGGTTGAGGAAAAACTGTTTTTT. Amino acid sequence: CASSLFVGVEEKLFF.

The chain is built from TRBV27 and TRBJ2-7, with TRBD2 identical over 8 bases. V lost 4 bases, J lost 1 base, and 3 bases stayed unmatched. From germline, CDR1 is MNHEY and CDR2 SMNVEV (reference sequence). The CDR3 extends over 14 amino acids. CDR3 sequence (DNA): TGTGCCAGCAGTTACATAGCGGGGTCCTACGAGCAGTACTTC. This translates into CASSYIAGSYEQYF.

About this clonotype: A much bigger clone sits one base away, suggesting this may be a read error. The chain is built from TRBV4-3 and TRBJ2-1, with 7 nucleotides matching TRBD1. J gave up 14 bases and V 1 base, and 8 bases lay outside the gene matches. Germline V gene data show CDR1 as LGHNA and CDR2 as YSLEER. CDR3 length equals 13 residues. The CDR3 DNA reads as TGCGCCAGCAGCCAAGCCAGTGACAGGGATAAGTTCTTC. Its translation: CASSQASDRDKFF.

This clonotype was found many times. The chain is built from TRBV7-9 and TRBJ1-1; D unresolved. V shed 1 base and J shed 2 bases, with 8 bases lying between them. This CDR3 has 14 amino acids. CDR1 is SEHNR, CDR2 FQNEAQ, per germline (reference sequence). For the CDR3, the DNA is TGTGCCAGCAGCTTAGACATTTACAACACTGAAGCTTTCTTT. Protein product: CASSLDIYNTEAFF.

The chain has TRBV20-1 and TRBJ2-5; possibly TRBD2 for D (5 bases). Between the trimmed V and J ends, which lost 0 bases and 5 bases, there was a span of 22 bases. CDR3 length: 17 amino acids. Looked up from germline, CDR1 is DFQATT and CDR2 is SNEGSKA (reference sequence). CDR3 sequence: CSAREPAVGRSRETQYF. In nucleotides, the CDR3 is TGCAGTGCTAGAGAACCTGCGGTAGGGAGAAGTAGGGAGACCCAGTACTTC.

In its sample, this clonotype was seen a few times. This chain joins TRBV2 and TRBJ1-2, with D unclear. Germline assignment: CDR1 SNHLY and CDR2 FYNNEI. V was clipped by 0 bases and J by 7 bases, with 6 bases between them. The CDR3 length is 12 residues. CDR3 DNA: TGTGCCAGCAGTGAAGCTGGCTCTGGCTACACCTTC. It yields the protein CASSEAGSGYTF. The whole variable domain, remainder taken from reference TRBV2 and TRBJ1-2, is EPEVTQTPSHQVTQMGQEVILRCVPISNHLYFYWYRQILGQKVEFLVSFYNNEISEKSEIFDDQFSVERPDGSNFTLKIRSTKLEDSAMYFCASSEAGSGYTFGSGTRLTVV.

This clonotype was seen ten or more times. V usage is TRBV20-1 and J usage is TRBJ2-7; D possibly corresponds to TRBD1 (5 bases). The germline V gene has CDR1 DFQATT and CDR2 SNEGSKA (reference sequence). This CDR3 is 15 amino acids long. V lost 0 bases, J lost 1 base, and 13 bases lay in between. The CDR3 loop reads CSARDRDRASYEQYF. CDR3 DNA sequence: TGCAGTGCTAGAGATCGCGACAGAGCATCCTACGAGCAGTACTTC.

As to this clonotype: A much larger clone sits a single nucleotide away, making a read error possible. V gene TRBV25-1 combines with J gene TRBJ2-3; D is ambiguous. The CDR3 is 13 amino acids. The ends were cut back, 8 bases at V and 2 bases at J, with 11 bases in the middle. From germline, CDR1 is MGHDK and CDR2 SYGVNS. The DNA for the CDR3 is TGTGCCAGCTCGGGCCATACCACAGATACGCAGTATTTT. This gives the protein CASSGHTTDTQYF.